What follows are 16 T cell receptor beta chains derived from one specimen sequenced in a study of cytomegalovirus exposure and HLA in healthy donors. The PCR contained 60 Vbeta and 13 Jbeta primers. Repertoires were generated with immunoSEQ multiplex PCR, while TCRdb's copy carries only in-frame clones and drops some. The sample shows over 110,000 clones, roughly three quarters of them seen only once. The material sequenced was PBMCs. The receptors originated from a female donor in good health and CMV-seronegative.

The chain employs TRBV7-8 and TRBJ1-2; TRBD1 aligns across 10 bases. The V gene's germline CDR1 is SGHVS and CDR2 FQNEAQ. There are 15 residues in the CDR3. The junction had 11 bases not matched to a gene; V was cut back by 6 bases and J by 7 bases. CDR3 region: CASSRRQGAGVGYTF. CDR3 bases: TGTGCCAGCAGTAGACGACAGGGGGCAGGTGTTGGCTACACCTTC. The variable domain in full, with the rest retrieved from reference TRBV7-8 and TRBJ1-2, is GAGVSQSPRYKVAKRGQDVALRCDPISGHVSLFWYQQALGQGPEFLTYFQNEAQLDKSGLPSDRFFAERPEGSVSTLKIQRTQQEDSAVYLCASSRRQGAGVGYTFGSGTRLTVV.

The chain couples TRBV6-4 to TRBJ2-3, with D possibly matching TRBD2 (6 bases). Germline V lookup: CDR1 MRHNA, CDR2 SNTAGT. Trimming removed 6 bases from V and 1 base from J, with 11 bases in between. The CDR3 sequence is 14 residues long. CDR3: CASSGGDGTDTQYF. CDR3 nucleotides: TGTGCCAGCAGCGGAGGGGACGGCACAGATACGCAGTATTTT.

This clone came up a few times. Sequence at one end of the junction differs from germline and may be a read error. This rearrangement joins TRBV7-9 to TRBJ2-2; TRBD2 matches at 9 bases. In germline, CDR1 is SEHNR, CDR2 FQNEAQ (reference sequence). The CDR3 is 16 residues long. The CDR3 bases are TGTTCCAGCAGCTTTGCGGGGGGGGCCGACACCGGGGAGCTGTTTTTT. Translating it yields CSSSFAGGADTGELFF.

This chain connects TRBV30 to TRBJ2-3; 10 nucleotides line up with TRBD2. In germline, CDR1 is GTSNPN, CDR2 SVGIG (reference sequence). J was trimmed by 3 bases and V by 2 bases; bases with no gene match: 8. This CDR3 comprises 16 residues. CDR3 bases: TGTGCCTGGAGTCGCCCTAGCGGGAGATGGACAGATACGCAGTATTTT. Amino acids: CAWSRPSGRWTDTQYF.

CDR3 nucleotide sequence: TGTGCCAGCAGCTTAGAGGGCGGGAGTACAAATGAGCAGTTCTTC. Its protein product is CASSLEGGSTNEQFF. This sequence joins TRBV7-8 and TRBJ2-1; 7 bases align to TRBD2. V trimming: 1 base; J trimming: 7 bases; junction bases outside the gene matches: 7. The CDR3 has 15 residues. Germline V gene data show CDR1 as SGHVS and CDR2 as FQNEAQ.

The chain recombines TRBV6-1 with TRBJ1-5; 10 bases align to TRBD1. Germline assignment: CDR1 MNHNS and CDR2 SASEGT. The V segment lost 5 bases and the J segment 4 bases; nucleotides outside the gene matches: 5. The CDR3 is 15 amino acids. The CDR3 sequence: CASSLDRGWNQPQHF. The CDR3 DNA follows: TGTGCCAGCAGTTTGGACAGGGGGTGGAATCAGCCCCAGCATTTT.

CDR3 amino acids: CASSFTGGSSYEQYF. In nucleotides, the CDR3 is TGTGCCAGCAGCTTTACGGGAGGGAGCTCCTACGAGCAGTACTTC. This rearrangement joins TRBV11-2 to TRBJ2-7; 8 nucleotides line up with TRBD2. V shed 3 bases, J shed 0 bases, and the junction held 4 bases outside the gene matches. The CDR3 loop spans 15 amino acids. Germline assignment: CDR1 SGHAT and CDR2 FQNNGV.

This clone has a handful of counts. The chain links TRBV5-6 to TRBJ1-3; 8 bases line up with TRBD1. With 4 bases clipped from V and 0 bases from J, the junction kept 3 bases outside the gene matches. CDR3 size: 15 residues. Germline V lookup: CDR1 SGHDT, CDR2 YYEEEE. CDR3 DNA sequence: TGTGCCAGCAGCCCGGGACAGGTCTCTGGAAACACCATATATTTT. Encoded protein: CASSPGQVSGNTIYF.

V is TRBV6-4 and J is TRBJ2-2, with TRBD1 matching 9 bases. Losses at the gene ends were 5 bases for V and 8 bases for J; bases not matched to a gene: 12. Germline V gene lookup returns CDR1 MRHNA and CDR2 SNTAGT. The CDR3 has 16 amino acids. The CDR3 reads CASSLQPGTGSGELFF. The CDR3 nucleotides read TGTGCCAGCAGTCTCCAACCCGGGACAGGGTCAGGGGAGCTGTTTTTT.

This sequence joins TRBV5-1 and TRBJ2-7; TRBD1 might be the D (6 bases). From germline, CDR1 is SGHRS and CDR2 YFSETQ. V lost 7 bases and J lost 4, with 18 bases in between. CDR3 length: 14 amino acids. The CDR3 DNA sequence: TGCGCCAGCCGATCGACAATTACAGGGTACGAGCAGTACTTC. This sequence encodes CASRSTITGYEQYF.

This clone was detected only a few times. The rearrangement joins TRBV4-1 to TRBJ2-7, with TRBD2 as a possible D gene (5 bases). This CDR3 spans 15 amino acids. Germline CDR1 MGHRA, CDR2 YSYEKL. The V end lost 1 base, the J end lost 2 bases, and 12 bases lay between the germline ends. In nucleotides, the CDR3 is TGCGCCAGCAGCCAAGGACCGGGGTTCCCCTACGAGCAGTACTTC. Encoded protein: CASSQGPGFPYEQYF.

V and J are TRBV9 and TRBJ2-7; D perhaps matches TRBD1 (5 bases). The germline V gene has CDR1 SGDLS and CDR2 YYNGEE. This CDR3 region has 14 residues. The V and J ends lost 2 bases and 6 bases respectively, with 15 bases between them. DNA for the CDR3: TGTGCCAGCAGCGTGACATGGACATTAGGCGAGCAGTACTTC. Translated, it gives CASSVTWTLGEQYF.

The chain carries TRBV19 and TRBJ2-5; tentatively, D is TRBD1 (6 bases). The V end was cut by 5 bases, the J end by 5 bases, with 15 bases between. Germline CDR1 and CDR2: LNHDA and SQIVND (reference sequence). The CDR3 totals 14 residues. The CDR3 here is CASSSSIRGETQYF. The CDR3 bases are TGTGCCAGTAGTTCCTCTATAAGGGGGGAGACCCAGTACTTC.

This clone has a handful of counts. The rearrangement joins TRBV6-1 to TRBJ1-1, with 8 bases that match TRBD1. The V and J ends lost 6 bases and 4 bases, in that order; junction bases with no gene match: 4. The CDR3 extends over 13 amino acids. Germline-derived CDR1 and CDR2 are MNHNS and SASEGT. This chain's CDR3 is CASRDRAATEAFF. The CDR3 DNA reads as TGTGCCAGCAGGGACAGGGCTGCCACTGAAGCTTTCTTT.

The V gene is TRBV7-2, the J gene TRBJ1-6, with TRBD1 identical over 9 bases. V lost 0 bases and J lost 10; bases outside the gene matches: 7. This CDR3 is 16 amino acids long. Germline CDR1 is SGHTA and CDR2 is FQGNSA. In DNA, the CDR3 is TGTGCCAGCAGCTTAGCTACCGGGACAGGGAACTCACCCCTCCACTTT. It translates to CASSLATGTGNSPLHF.

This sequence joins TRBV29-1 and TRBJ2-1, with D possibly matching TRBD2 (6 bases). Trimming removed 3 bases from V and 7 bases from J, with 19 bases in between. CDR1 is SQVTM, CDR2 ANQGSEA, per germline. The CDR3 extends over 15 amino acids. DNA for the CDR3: TGCAGCGTTGATTCGGGCAGGACTATGGGAAATGAGCAGTTCTTC. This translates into CSVDSGRTMGNEQFF.